One sample yielded the 26 T cell receptor beta chains listed below, sequenced in a study of blood T cells in healthy people across ages. The authors ran a second PCR of 7 to 11 cycles using a sample-barcoded 5' primer and a J-beta primer mix. Via MiXCR, TCRdb re-called the 5' RACE reads, giving one row per CDR3 protein. Among about 680,000 distinct CDR3 sequences listed, 49% were seen once. The sequenced material came from blood. All receptors derive from a woman aged 55-75 years in good health.

This clonotype occurred a few times. The chain couples TRBV20-1 to TRBJ2-7; tentatively, D is TRBD1 (6 bases). V gave up 3 bases and J gave up 0 bases, with 9 bases separating them. This CDR3 is 13 amino acids long. CDR1 and CDR2 (germline): DFQATT, SNEGSKA (reference sequence). The CDR3 loop reads CSASGQYSYEQYF. The CDR3 nucleotides are TGCAGTGCTAGCGGACAGTACTCCTACGAGCAGTACTTC.

The gene calls are TRBV25-1 and TRBJ2-5; TRBD1 matches 8 bases. Germline assignment: CDR1 MGHDK and CDR2 SYGVNS. CDR3 length: 13 residues. Trimming at V came to 11 bases and at J to 2 bases, leaving 7 bases not matched to a gene. CDR3 loop: CAASGTGQETQYF. CDR3 DNA: TGTGCCGCAAGTGGGACAGGTCAAGAGACCCAGTACTTC.

This chain connects TRBV13 to TRBJ1-1; D remains ambiguous. Germline-derived CDR1 and CDR2 are PRHDT and FYEKMQ (reference sequence). V was trimmed by 4 bases and J by 4 bases, leaving 16 bases between them. CDR3 length: 15 residues. Here the CDR3 DNA reads TGTGCCAGCAGCTGGGGTTATATCATGACCACTGAAGCTTTCTTT. Encoded protein: CASSWGYIMTTEAFF.

The genes are TRBV20-1 and TRBJ2-2; 7 nucleotides match TRBD2. Germline V gives CDR1 DFQATT, CDR2 SNEGSKA (reference sequence). The CDR3 runs to 15 residues. V shed 3 bases and J 5 bases; nucleotides not matched to a gene: 9. The chain's CDR3 is CSASGAGVGTGELFF. CDR3 DNA: TGCAGTGCTAGTGGGGCGGGAGTAGGGACCGGGGAGCTGTTTTTT.

This rearrangement joins TRBV12-3 or TRBV12-4 to TRBJ1-1; a weak D match, TRBD1 (5 bases). This CDR3 comprises 15 residues. V lost 6 bases and J 0 bases, leaving 14 bases between the germline ends. The CDR3 DNA sequence: TGTGCCAGCAGCAAGGTGGGGGGGGTGAACACTGAAGCTTTCTTT. Translating gives CASSKVGGVNTEAFF.

This sequence joins TRBV7-9 and TRBJ2-1; the D is unclear. The CDR3 is 15 amino acids. Deletions cut 7 bases from V and 0 bases from J, with 13 bases between. The V gene's germline CDR1 is SEHNR and CDR2 FQNEAQ (reference sequence). The DNA of the CDR3 is TGTGCCAGCAACCCGACTGTAAGCTCCTACAATGAGCAGTTCTTC. Encoded protein: CASNPTVSSYNEQFF.

This clonotype was recorded only once. The chain couples TRBV6-2 or TRBV6-3 to TRBJ2-2, with 8 bases matching TRBD2. Germline V CDR1 and CDR2: MNHEY, SVGEGT. There are 16 residues in the CDR3. Trimming cost V 7 bases and J 6 bases; bases outside gene matches: 13. CDR3 bases: TGTGCCAGCACTCAGCCCGGGGGGGCTCGTCCCGGGGAGCTGTTTTTT. Amino acids: CASTQPGGARPGELFF.

The rearrangement uses TRBV4-2 and TRBJ2-3; TRBD1 is a possible D gene (7 bases). The V gene's germline CDR1 is LGHNA and CDR2 YNFKEQ. This CDR3 spans 17 amino acids. V lost 5 bases, J lost 2 bases, and 20 bases lay in between. CDR3 coding DNA: TGTGCCAGCAGCTACCTCGCGGGGACAGACCCCACAGATACGCAGTATTTT. It encodes CASSYLAGTDPTDTQYF.

This clonotype has a handful of counts. The chain has TRBV28 and TRBJ1-2; D not certain. The CDR3 is 11 amino acids. Germline-derived CDR1 and CDR2 are MDHEN and SYDVKM. The ends were cut back, 8 bases at V and 2 bases at J, with 6 bases in the middle. CDR3: CASRVNYGYTF. The CDR3 DNA reads TGTGCCAGCCGGGTGAACTATGGCTACACCTTC.

This chain links TRBV29-1 with TRBJ2-7, with 9 positions matching TRBD2. The CDR3 consists of 12 residues. With 6 bases clipped from V and 7 bases from J, the junction kept 7 bases outside the gene matches. CDR1 and CDR2 from the germline V gene are SQVTM and ANQGSEA. CDR3 nucleotide sequence: TGCAGCGTCGCTGGGACTAGCTTGGAGCAGTACTTC. Its translation: CSVAGTSLEQYF.

The chain combines TRBV6-1 with TRBJ2-6; 7 bases agree with TRBD2. V was pared by 8 bases and J by 4 bases, with 11 bases of the junction left unmatched. Germline CDR1 MNHNS, CDR2 SASEGT. The CDR3 covers 16 residues. The CDR3 region is CASVQFGGKGANVLTF. DNA for the CDR3: TGTGCCAGCGTGCAATTCGGGGGGAAGGGGGCCAACGTCCTGACTTTC.

This chain links TRBV12-3 or TRBV12-4 with TRBJ1-2; D gene uncertain. V lost 6 bases and J lost 12, with 23 bases in between. The length of the CDR3 is 14 residues. CDR3 in DNA: TGTGCCAGCAGCTCCGGGGATTTAACGACGGGGAACACCTTC. Protein: CASSSGDLTTGNTF.

The sample holds many counts of this clonotype. The chain carries TRBV27 and TRBJ1-2; D gene uncertain. The V end was cut by 5 bases, the J end by 4 bases, with 5 bases between. The CDR3 is 11 residues long. Germline CDR1 MNHEY, CDR2 SMNVEV (reference sequence). This CDR3 is CASSRGYGYTF. CDR3 coding DNA: TGTGCCAGCAGTCGTGGCTATGGCTACACCTTC.

V usage is TRBV4-2 and J usage is TRBJ2-1; D not resolved. This CDR3 is 16 amino acids long. With 1 base removed from V and 2 bases from J, the gap between germline ends came to 12 bases. Germline loops: CDR1 LGHNA, CDR2 YNFKEQ. The CDR3 nucleotides are TGTGCCAGCAGCCAAGTTGCGGCCCAAACCTACAATGAGCAGTTCTTC. Protein product: CASSQVAAQTYNEQFF.

The rearrangement uses TRBV28 and TRBJ1-5; D is possibly TRBD1 (6 bases). The germline CDR1 and CDR2 sequences are MDHEN and SYDVKM. CDR3 length: 15 residues. Trimming cost V 6 bases and J 0 bases, with 12 bases left between them. CDR3 nucleotides: TGTGCCAGCAGGAGGACAGATTATAGCAATCAGCCCCAGCATTTT. It is translated as CASRRTDYSNQPQHF.

This clonotype turned up a few times. V usage is TRBV6-5 and J usage is TRBJ2-7, with 7 positions matching TRBD2. The CDR3 is made up of 16 amino acids. Germline lookup yields CDR1 MNHEY and CDR2 SVGAGI. Germline trimming cut 0 bases from V and 2 bases from J; bases unmatched to any gene: 7. CDR3 sequence reads: CASSYSGGRATYEQYF. The CDR3 DNA reads as TGTGCCAGCAGTTACTCAGGTGGGAGGGCAACCTACGAGCAGTACTTC.

The CDR3 reads CASSSQREMLETQYF. The CDR3 coding sequence is TGTGCCAGCAGTTCCCAGCGGGAAATGTTAGAGACCCAGTACTTC. This chain uses TRBV28 with TRBJ2-5; 7 bases align to TRBD2. CDR1 and CDR2 (germline): MDHEN, SYDVKM. CDR3 size: 15 residues. V shed 4 bases and J 4 bases; nucleotides not matched to a gene: 9.

V gene TRBV28 combines with J gene TRBJ2-3; 12 bases agree with TRBD2. After removal of 8 bases from V and 4 bases from J, the junction contained 7 bases not matched to a gene. Germline loops: CDR1 MDHEN, CDR2 SYDVKM. The CDR3 extends over 15 amino acids. The CDR3: CASLTSGRISDTQYF. DNA of the CDR3: TGTGCCAGCTTAACTAGCGGGAGGATCTCAGATACGCAGTATTTT.

The chain employs TRBV4-2 and TRBJ2-1; TRBD2 matches 11 bases. The CDR3 runs to 16 residues. The germline gives CDR1 LGHNA, CDR2 YNFKEQ. V shed 0 bases, J shed 8 bases, and the junction held 6 bases outside the gene matches. The CDR3 DNA reads as TGTGCCAGCAGCCAAGAAATTACTAGCGGGAGTTATGAGCAGTTCTTC. This codes for CASSQEITSGSYEQFF.

V is TRBV24-1 and J is TRBJ2-3; 7 bases map to TRBD1. The trim removed 4 bases at V and 4 bases at J, leaving 7 bases unmatched. The CDR3 is 15 residues long. Germline V CDR1 and CDR2: KGHDR, SFDVKD. The CDR3 nucleotides are TGTGCCACCAGTGACGACAGGGAGAATGCAGATACGCAGTATTTT. Residues: CATSDDRENADTQYF.

This clonotype was recorded a few times. The chain carries TRBV28 and TRBJ2-7; 10 bases match TRBD1. The CDR3 runs to 13 residues. Germline lookup yields CDR1 MDHEN and CDR2 SYDVKM. V shed 7 bases, J shed 10 bases, and the junction held 10 bases outside the gene matches. CDR3 loop: CASNIYRDRGQYF. In DNA, the CDR3 is TGTGCCAGCAACATTTACCGGGACAGGGGACAGTACTTC. Together with reference TRBV28 and TRBJ2-7, the CDR3 gives the full variable domain: DVKVTQSSRYLVKRTGEKVFLECVQDMDHENMFWYRQDPGLGLRLIYFSYDVKMKEKGDIPEGYSVSREKKERFSLILESASTNQTSMYLCASNIYRDRGQYFGPGTRLTVT.

This chain joins TRBV4-2 and TRBJ2-1, with 9 bases aligning to TRBD2. Germline lookup yields CDR1 LGHNA and CDR2 YNFKEQ. The CDR3 consists of 17 residues. The V and J ends lost 1 base and 0 bases, in that order; junction bases with no gene match: 4. The CDR3 bases are TGTGCCAGCAGCCAAGGGACTAGCGCGAGCTCCTACAATGAGCAGTTCTTC. This codes for CASSQGTSASSYNEQFF.

This clonotype was seen only a few times. The rearrangement uses TRBV18 and TRBJ1-1; D perhaps matches TRBD1 (5 bases). From germline, CDR1 is KGHSH and CDR2 LQKENI. Trimming shortened V by 6 bases and J by 1 base, and 15 bases separated the two germline ends. This CDR3 comprises 15 residues. The CDR3 DNA sequence: TGTGCCAGCTCCCCCGGGCCGGGGCAGAACACTGAAGCTTTCTTT. Its protein is CASSPGPGQNTEAFF. Full variable domain (outside the CDR3, taken from reference TRBV18 and TRBJ1-1): NAGVMQNPRHLVRRRGQEARLRCSPMKGHSHVYWYRQLPEEGLKFMVYLQKENIIDESGMPKERFSAEFPKEGPSILRIQQVVRGDSAAYFCASSPGPGQNTEAFFGQGTRLTVV.

The V call is TRBV20-1, the J call TRBJ1-6, with 9 bases aligning to TRBD1. The junction had 7 bases not matched to a gene; V was cut back by 3 bases and J by 10 bases. This CDR3 has 14 residues. Germline assignment: CDR1 DFQATT and CDR2 SNEGSKA (reference sequence). CDR3 in DNA: TGCAGTGCTAGCCGGGACAGGGAAACCTCACCCCTCCACTTT. Protein: CSASRDRETSPLHF.

V gene TRBV3-1 combines with J gene TRBJ2-7; D unresolved. CDR1 is LGHDT and CDR2 is YNNKEL in the germline V gene (reference sequence). V was clipped by 3 bases and J by 2 bases, with 14 bases between them. The CDR3 extends over 15 amino acids. The CDR3 reads CASSQTMRTTYEQYF. The DNA for the CDR3 is TGTGCCAGCAGCCAGACCATGAGAACAACCTACGAGCAGTACTTC.

This clonotype occurred a few times. V usage is TRBV7-3 and J usage is TRBJ1-1; D remains ambiguous. Per germline, CDR1 SGHTA and CDR2 FQGTGA. The CDR3 extends over 13 amino acids. V was clipped by 6 bases and J by 1 base, with 9 bases between them. CDR3 in DNA: TGTGCCAGCAGTTCGGACGGGAACACTGAAGCTTTCTTT. It codes for CASSSDGNTEAFF.